The 26 T cell receptor beta chains reported below all come from one sample, sequenced in a study of blood T cell repertoires in COVID-19. The assay was immunoSEQ multiplex PCR, and TCRdb's table has in-frame clones only and misses some. This table has about 210,000 clones, more than 75% appearing once. Sequencing was carried out using peripheral blood. These receptors were taken from a human donor in a cohort sampled during active COVID-19.

In its sample, this clone was seen once. The rearrangement joins TRBV5-5 to TRBJ1-4; TRBD1 is a possible D gene (6 bases). CDR3 length: 14 amino acids. V was pared by 4 bases and J by 4 bases, with 11 bases between. Per germline, CDR1 SGHKS and CDR2 YYEKEE (reference sequence). The CDR3 DNA is TGTGCCAGCAGCCAGGGACAAATTAATGAAAAACTGTTTTTT. This sequence encodes CASSQGQINEKLFF.

The chain is built from TRBV18 and TRBJ1-4; the D gene is possibly TRBD1 (5 bases). The V end lost 4 bases, the J end lost 2 bases, and 5 bases lay between the germline ends. This CDR3 region has 13 residues. Germline V gene data show CDR1 as KGHSH and CDR2 as LQKENI. The CDR3 region is CASSQGTNEKLFF. For the CDR3, the DNA is TGTGCCAGCTCACAGGGGACTAATGAAAAACTGTTTTTT.

This clone was counted only a few times. The chain couples TRBV7-6 to TRBJ2-3, with 11 positions matching TRBD1. Germline CDR1 and CDR2: SGHVS and FNYEAQ. The CDR3 contains 16 residues. After removal of 4 bases from V and 7 bases from J, the junction contained 10 bases not matched to a gene. As DNA, the CDR3 is TGTGCCAGCAGCTACACATCGGACAGGGGGCTAAATACGCAGTATTTT. Protein product: CASSYTSDRGLNTQYF.

The chain couples TRBV6-2 or TRBV6-3 to TRBJ2-2, with D maybe TRBD1 (6 bases). The CDR3 is made up of 15 amino acids. Germline assignment: CDR1 MNHEY and CDR2 SVGEGT. V dropped 2 bases and J dropped 5 bases, with 12 bases sitting between them. CDR3: CASSYLGAGTGELFF. CDR3 coding DNA: TGTGCCAGCAGTTACCTGGGGGCTGGGACCGGGGAGCTGTTTTTT.

This clone was seen a handful of times. This rearrangement joins TRBV7-2 to TRBJ1-1; D unresolved. The CDR3 has 16 residues. The germline gives CDR1 SGHTA, CDR2 FQGNSA. V lost 1 base and J 3 bases, leaving 15 bases between the germline ends. In DNA form, the CDR3 reads TGTGCCAGCAGCTTAGTTGGCAGGTTGGGTGACACTGAAGCTTTCTTT. It codes for CASSLVGRLGDTEAFF.

The chain is built from TRBV19 and TRBJ2-3; 7 bases fit TRBD2. J lost 5 bases, V lost 3 bases, and 17 bases had no gene match. The CDR3 runs to 18 residues. Looked up from germline, CDR1 is LNHDA and CDR2 is SQIVND (reference sequence). The CDR3 DNA reads TGTGCCAGTAGTATTTATCCTCCAGCGGGGCTTCGGGGAGATACGCAGTATTTT. Its translation: CASSIYPPAGLRGDTQYF. Combining the CDR3 with reference TRBV19 and TRBJ2-3 gives the whole variable domain DGGITQSPKYLFRKEGQNVTLSCEQNLNHDAMYWYRQDPGQGLRLIYYSQIVNDFQKGDIAEGYSVSREKKESFPLTVTSAQKNPTAFYLCASSIYPPAGLRGDTQYFGPGTRLTVL.

This sequence joins TRBV4-1 and TRBJ1-1, with TRBD1 matching 9 bases. This CDR3 contains 14 residues. Germline-derived CDR1 and CDR2 are MGHRA and YSYEKL. V was clipped by 3 bases and J by 7 bases; unmatched bases: 6. The CDR3 is CASSQELTGGEAFF. The DNA for the CDR3 is TGCGCCAGCAGCCAGGAATTGACAGGGGGTGAAGCTTTCTTT.

The CDR3 spells CASSLERSSYNEQFF. CDR3 nucleotides: TGCGCCAGCAGCTTGGAGCGGAGCTCCTACAATGAGCAGTTCTTC. The chain couples TRBV5-1 to TRBJ2-1, with D tentatively TRBD2 (5 bases). The CDR3 runs 15 residues. Germline CDR1 and CDR2: SGHRS and YFSETQ. V was pared by 0 bases and J by 0 bases, with 7 bases between.

The genes are TRBV4-3 and TRBJ2-2; tentative D call: TRBD1 (6 bases). Trimming cost V 3 bases and J 3 bases, with 23 bases left between them. The CDR3 runs 19 residues. Germline CDR1 and CDR2: LGHNA and YSLEER. Here the CDR3 reads CASSQGRSLDRRDTGELFF. In nucleotides, the CDR3 is TGCGCCAGCAGCCAGGGACGTTCCCTAGACAGGCGGGACACCGGGGAGCTGTTTTTT.

The chain joins TRBV15 to TRBJ2-1, with D perhaps TRBD1 (5 bases). Germline V gene lookup returns CDR1 LNHNV and CDR2 YYDKDF (reference sequence). The CDR3 totals 13 residues. Trimming cost V 4 bases and J 4 bases, with 8 bases left between them. This CDR3 reads CATSKGQYNEQFF. As DNA, the CDR3 is TGTGCCACCAGCAAGGGGCAGTACAATGAGCAGTTCTTC.

The V and J genes are TRBV3-1 (or the pseudogene TRBV3-2) and TRBJ2-7; possible D gene TRBD1, 6 bases. Germline loops: CDR1 LGHDT, CDR2 YNNKEL (reference sequence). The CDR3 has 15 residues. Trimming left V 1 base short and J 0 bases short, with 10 bases between. CDR3 DNA sequence: TGTGCCAGCAGCCAAGGACCGGACAGCTCCTACGAGCAGTACTTC. Amino acids: CASSQGPDSSYEQYF.

The chain couples TRBV24-1 to TRBJ1-4; 9 bases align to TRBD1. The CDR3 is 16 amino acids. Germline loops: CDR1 KGHDR, CDR2 SFDVKD. V lost 1 base, J lost 8 bases, and 7 bases stayed unmatched. The CDR3 is CATSDFKRTGVEKLFF. CDR3 nucleotide sequence: TGTGCCACCAGTGATTTCAAGCGGACAGGGGTGGAAAAACTGTTTTTT.

V usage is TRBV28 and J usage is TRBJ2-7; TRBD1 agrees at 10 bases. Germline trimming cut 5 bases from V and 2 bases from J; bases unmatched to any gene: 9. CDR1 MDHEN and CDR2 SYDVKM come from the germline V gene. CDR3 length: 16 amino acids. Here the CDR3 reads CASSNEGDRGTYEQYF. CDR3 DNA sequence: TGTGCCAGCAGTAACGAAGGGGACAGGGGCACCTACGAGCAGTACTTC.

The chain links TRBV10-3 to TRBJ1-5; D may be TRBD1 (5 bases). Germline CDR1 and CDR2: ENHRY and SYGVKD. The V end was cut by 4 bases, the J end by 5 bases, with 9 bases between. CDR3 length equals 13 residues. The CDR3 region is CAISVGGDQPQHF. The CDR3 region has the DNA TGTGCCATCAGTGTTGGAGGGGATCAGCCCCAGCATTTT.

This rearrangement joins TRBV28 to TRBJ1-5; 7 bases are a match to TRBD1. The CDR3 loop spans 16 amino acids. V was clipped by 6 bases and J by 0 bases; unmatched bases: 8. Germline lookup yields CDR1 MDHEN and CDR2 SYDVKM. DNA for the CDR3: TGTGCCAGCAGGTACGGGACAGCCTTTAGCAATCAGCCCCAGCATTTT. As protein: CASRYGTAFSNQPQHF. Full variable domain (rest looked up from reference TRBV28 and TRBJ1-5): DVKVTQSSRYLVKRTGEKVFLECVQDMDHENMFWYRQDPGLGLRLIYFSYDVKMKEKGDIPEGYSVSREKKERFSLILESASTNQTSMYLCASRYGTAFSNQPQHFGDGTRLSIL.

The rearrangement uses TRBV12-3 or TRBV12-4 and TRBJ1-2; 9 bases align to TRBD1. Losses at the gene ends were 6 bases for V and 7 bases for J; bases not matched to a gene: 6. This CDR3 spans 13 amino acids. The CDR3 DNA reads TGTGCCAGCAGCCGGACAGGGGAGGTTGGCTACACCTTC. This gives the protein CASSRTGEVGYTF.

The chain employs TRBV12-3 or TRBV12-4 and TRBJ1-1, with D unresolved. This CDR3 has 12 amino acids. Trimming left V 6 bases short and J 4 bases short, with 9 bases between. CDR3 amino acids: CASRPPGTEAFF. In DNA form, the CDR3 reads TGTGCCAGCAGACCGCCGGGCACTGAAGCTTTCTTT.

The rearrangement joins TRBV11-2 to TRBJ2-1, with D possibly TRBD1 on 6 matching bases. The V and J ends lost 1 base and 4 bases respectively, with 11 bases between them. CDR3 length: 15 residues. Per germline, CDR1 SGHAT and CDR2 FQNNGV. The CDR3 DNA sequence: TGTGCCAGCAGCTTAGGTCAGGGGTTTTACAATGAGCAGTTCTTC. Protein: CASSLGQGFYNEQFF.

The chain couples TRBV6-4 to TRBJ1-2; D gene uncertain. CDR1 and CDR2 (germline): MRHNA, SNTAGT. The CDR3 length is 12 residues. V lost 7 bases and J lost 7, with 13 bases in between. The CDR3: CASNGGSGGYTF. CDR3 nucleotide sequence: TGTGCCAGCAACGGCGGGTCGGGTGGCTACACCTTC.

The J gene is TRBJ2-7, the V gene TRBV5-1; a weak D match, TRBD1 (6 bases). Germline CDR1 SGHRS, CDR2 YFSETQ. The CDR3 contains 15 residues. V was cut by 0 bases and J by 7 bases, with 17 bases left in between. CDR3 DNA: TGCGCCAGCAGCTTGGATAGGGGAACAGGGAGTGAGCAGTACTTC. Residues: CASSLDRGTGSEQYF.

The chain combines TRBV23-1 with TRBJ1-1, with 7 bases identical to TRBD1. TRBV23-1 is an ORF for which the function is uncertain. V shed 4 bases, J shed 6 bases, and the junction held 8 bases outside the gene matches. This CDR3 contains 14 residues. The CDR3 loop reads CASSPWSRGAEAFF. CDR3 bases: TGCGCCAGCAGTCCCTGGTCCAGGGGGGCTGAAGCTTTCTTT.

The J gene is TRBJ1-3, the V gene TRBV28, with D possibly TRBD1 on 6 matching bases. The CDR3 is 15 amino acids. Trimming shortened V by 9 bases and J by 3 bases, and 18 bases separated the two germline ends. Germline-derived CDR1 and CDR2 are MDHEN and SYDVKM. The CDR3 nucleotides are TGTGCCAGTACCCCCCCGCAGGGGTTTGGAAACACCATATATTTT. Amino acid sequence: CASTPPQGFGNTIYF. Variable domain in full (rest from reference TRBV28 and TRBJ1-3): DVKVTQSSRYLVKRTGEKVFLECVQDMDHENMFWYRQDPGLGLRLIYFSYDVKMKEKGDIPEGYSVSREKKERFSLILESASTNQTSMYLCASTPPQGFGNTIYFGEGSWLTVV.

This clone was recorded once. The chain recombines TRBV7-2 with TRBJ1-2; a possible D gene is TRBD1 (6 bases). The CDR3 consists of 14 residues. Between the trimmed V and J ends, which lost 5 bases and 7 bases, there was a span of 17 bases. Germline V CDR1 and CDR2: SGHTA, FQGNSA. The CDR3 DNA sequence: TGTGCCAGCAGCCCACCAGGGGCCGCCCCTGGCTACACCTTC. Protein sequence: CASSPPGAAPGYTF.

This clone has just a few counts. The chain employs TRBV11-3 and TRBJ2-3; TRBD2 agrees at 9 bases. The germline V gene encodes CDR1 SGHNT and CDR2 YENEEA. CDR3 length: 13 residues. J was trimmed by 6 bases and V by 3 bases; bases with no gene match: 1. In DNA form, the CDR3 reads TGTGCCAGCAGCTTGGGACTAGCCGATACGCAGTATTTT. Its translation: CASSLGLADTQYF.

In this sample, this clone turned up a few times. V gene TRBV27 combines with J gene TRBJ1-5; D gene unclear. The germline V gene has CDR1 MNHEY and CDR2 SMNVEV (reference sequence). Deletions cut 9 bases from V and 5 bases from J, with 14 bases between. The CDR3 length is 13 residues. The CDR3 nucleotides read TGTGCCAGAGGAAATCTTCGGGATCAGCCCCAGCATTTT. This gives the protein CARGNLRDQPQHF.

The chain has TRBV5-1 and TRBJ2-7, with 13 bases identical to TRBD2. The CDR3 runs 15 residues. Per germline, CDR1 SGHRS and CDR2 YFSETQ. V gave up 2 bases and J gave up 5 bases; unmatched junction bases: 4. CDR3 region: CASSFWTSGSDEQYF. The CDR3 region has the DNA TGCGCCAGCAGCTTCTGGACTAGCGGGAGCGACGAGCAGTACTTC. Combining the CDR3 with reference TRBV5-1 and TRBJ2-7 gives the whole variable domain KAGVTQTPRYLIKTRGQQVTLSCSPISGHRSVSWYQQTPGQGLQFLFEYFSETQRNKGNFPGRFSGRQFSNSRSEMNVSTLELGDSALYLCASSFWTSGSDEQYFGPGTRLTVT.